A selection of T cell receptor beta chains follows, all from one sample in a study of blood T cell repertoires in COVID-19. The assay was immunoSEQ multiplex PCR, and TCRdb's table has in-frame clones only and misses some. The table lists fewer than 350,000 clones, around 90% of them singletons. The sample consisted of peripheral blood. These receptor sequences come from a young man with active or convalescent COVID-19. CDR3s include the opening cysteine and the closing phenylalanine or tryptophan. D genes are given only for firm matches. Rows give clone size only sometimes, using once, few, many, or a class for an expanded clone.

size | D | J | V | CDR3 | DNA
. | TRBD2 | TRBJ2-3 | TRBV7-2 | CASSLVGPFGGGADTQYF | TGTGCCAGCAGCTTAGTAGGACCCTTTGGCGGGGGGGCCGATACGCAGTATTTT
. | TRBD1 | TRBJ2-1 | TRBV18 | CASSPGQGAANEQFF | TGTGCCAGCTCACCAGGGCAGGGGGCGGCAAATGAGCAGTTCTTC
. | . | TRBJ2-7 | TRBV7-2 | CASSLPGNEQYF | TGTGCCAGCAGCTTACCGGGGAACGAGCAGTACTTC
few | TRBD1 | TRBJ2-6 | TRBV2 | CASSGDSSGANVLTF | TGTGCCAGCAGTGGGGACAGTAGTGGGGCCAACGTCCTGACTTTC
. | . | TRBJ2-3 | TRBV5-4 | CASSPTGLGTDTQYF | TGTGCCAGCAGCCCAACAGGGTTGGGCACAGATACGCAGTATTTT
. | TRBD2 | TRBJ2-1 | TRBV5-1 | CASSPSGGGEQFF | TGCGCCAGCAGCCCTAGCGGGGGGGGTGAGCAGTTCTTC
. | . | TRBJ1-3 | TRBV3-1/TRBV3-2 | CASSFGGTGLSGNTIYF | TGTGCCAGCAGTTTCGGAGGGACCGGCCTAAGTGGAAACACCATATATTTT
. | TRBD1 | TRBJ1-1 | TRBV27 | CASSLYTGGDAFF | TGTGCCAGCAGTTTATACACAGGGGGCGACGCTTTCTTT
once | TRBD1 | TRBJ1-1 | TRBV5-5 | CASSPDRDTEAFF | TGTGCCAGCAGTCCCGACAGGGACACTGAAGCTTTCTTT
. | . | TRBJ2-2 | TRBV24-1 | CATSDRDKNTGELFF | TGTGCCACCAGTGACCGAGACAAGAACACCGGGGAGCTGTTTTTT
. | . | TRBJ2-2 | TRBV19 | CASSFWTGNTGELFF | TGTGCCAGTAGTTTCTGGACTGGCAACACCGGGGAGCTGTTTTTT
. | . | TRBJ2-7 | TRBV7-2 | CASSSDVSGYEQYF | TGTGCCAGCAGCTCCGATGTTAGCGGCTACGAGCAGTACTTC
once | . | TRBJ1-5 | TRBV6-6 | CASSGDRDKHQPQHF | TGTGCCAGCAGCGGAGACCGGGACAAGCATCAGCCCCAGCATTTT
few | . | TRBJ2-3 | TRBV18 | CASSPMRDTQYF | TGTGCCAGCTCACCAATGCGTGATACGCAGTATTTT
. | TRBD1 | TRBJ1-5 | TRBV12-3/TRBV12-4 | CASSSGGPQHF | TGTGCCAGCAGCTCAGGGGGACCCCAGCATTTT
. | . | TRBJ1-6 | TRBV5-1 | CASSPVGGGNSPLHF | TGCGCCAGCAGCCCCGTTGGTGGGGGGAATTCACCCCTCCACTTT
. | . | TRBJ1-6 | TRBV10-2 | CASSELESNSNSPLHF | TGCGCCAGCAGTGAGTTGGAGAGTAATTCTAATTCACCCCTCCACTTT
. | . | TRBJ2-3 | TRBV6-5 | CASSPGADTQYF | TGTGCCAGCAGTCCCGGAGCAGATACGCAGTATTTT
. | . | TRBJ1-1 | TRBV5-6 | CASSLEGRGFDTEAFF | TGTGCCAGCAGCTTGGAGGGTCGGGGGTTCGACACTGAAGCTTTCTTT
once | TRBD2 | TRBJ2-1 | TRBV9 | CASSTRVAGGVTHNEQFF | TGTGCCAGCAGCACCCGGGTGGCGGGGGGGGTTACGCACAATGAGCAGTTCTTC
. | TRBD2 | TRBJ2-1 | TRBV7-3 | CASSLSGGAYNEQFF | TGTGCCAGCAGTCTCAGCGGGGGGGCCTACAATGAGCAGTTCTTC
few | TRBD1 | TRBJ1-5 | TRBV14 | CASSQYNQGAEDSNQPQHF | TGTGCCAGCAGCCAATATAACCAGGGGGCTGAGGATAGCAATCAGCCCCAGCATTTT